The 30 T cell receptor beta chains below were found in one sample sequenced in a study of blood T cells in healthy people across ages. Together with a sample-barcoded 5' primer, a J-beta primer mix was included in a second PCR lasting 7 to 11 cycles. TCRdb reprocessed the 5' RACE reads via MiXCR and lists one record per CDR3 protein. The sample includes some 760,000 distinct CDR3 sequences, roughly 25% seen only once; the top ten take 9.4%. This same sample was also taken into another study, of T cells of mothers and their children.

Sequenced input: blood. These receptors all come from a boy aged 5 to 17 in good health.

This clonotype was detected a few times. The V call is TRBV2, the J call TRBJ1-4, with D uncertain. CDR1 is SNHLY and CDR2 is FYNNEI in the germline V gene. Trimming took 0 bases from V and 4 from J, leaving 12 bases between them. This CDR3 contains 16 residues. The CDR3 loop reads CASSEARENVNEKLFF. Written as DNA, the CDR3 is TGTGCCAGCAGTGAAGCGAGAGAGAACGTTAATGAAAAACTGTTTTTT. Complete variable domain (other parts from reference TRBV2 and TRBJ1-4): EPEVTQTPSHQVTQMGQEVILRCVPISNHLYFYWYRQILGQKVEFLVSFYNNEISEKSEIFDDQFSVERPDGSNFTLKIRSTKLEDSAMYFCASSEARENVNEKLFFGSGTQLSVL.

This clonotype was counted only a few times. The rearrangement joins TRBV5-1 to TRBJ1-1, with D tentatively TRBD1 (5 bases). V shed 0 bases and J shed 8 bases, with 5 bases lying between them. This CDR3 has 11 residues. Germline V gives CDR1 SGHRS, CDR2 YFSETQ. The CDR3 DNA sequence: TGCGCCAGCAGCTTGGGACAGGAAGCTTTCTTT. It yields the protein CASSLGQEAFF.

V and J are TRBV7-2 and TRBJ2-7; perhaps TRBD2 as D (7 bases). V lost 5 bases and J lost 3, with 14 bases in between. Germline V CDR1 and CDR2: SGHTA, FQGNSA. CDR3 length equals 14 residues. As DNA, the CDR3 is TGTGCCAGCAGCCCTTGGGGAGGGGGCTACGAGCAGTACTTC. This encodes CASSPWGGGYEQYF.

The chain carries TRBV29-1 and TRBJ2-3, with no clear D. V shed 4 bases and J shed 2 bases, with 1 base lying between them. The germline V gene encodes CDR1 SQVTM and CDR2 ANQGSEA. This CDR3 is 10 amino acids long. Written as DNA, the CDR3 is TGCAGCGTTGCCACAGATACGCAGTATTTT. This gives the protein CSVATDTQYF.

V gene TRBV11-1 combines with J gene TRBJ2-1; D is possibly TRBD2 (7 bases). CDR1 is SGHAT, CDR2 FQDESV, per germline (reference sequence). CDR3 length equals 20 residues. V gave up 0 bases and J gave up 1 base, with 22 bases separating them. The CDR3 sequence is CASSLAGGASETTSYNEQFF. The DNA for the CDR3 is TGTGCCAGCAGCTTAGCAGGGGGGGCTAGCGAAACGACTTCCTACAATGAGCAGTTCTTC.

As DNA, the CDR3 is TGCAGTGCGGATAGACTAGTCGGGGGCAATGAGCAGTTCTTC. It specifies CSADRLVGGNEQFF. This chain uses TRBV20-1 with TRBJ2-1; tentative D call: TRBD2 (6 bases). Trimming pared 6 bases from V and 6 bases from J, leaving 18 bases between. This CDR3 region has 14 residues. CDR1 is DFQATT and CDR2 is SNEGSKA in the germline V gene (reference sequence).

The chain recombines TRBV20-1 with TRBJ2-3; D remains ambiguous. Germline V CDR1 and CDR2: DFQATT, SNEGSKA (reference sequence). CDR3 length equals 14 residues. The V end lost 6 bases, the J end lost 0 bases, and 13 bases lay between the germline ends. CDR3: CSAPVGLSTDTQYF. The CDR3 DNA follows: TGCAGTGCCCCCGTGGGTCTTAGCACAGATACGCAGTATTTT.

This clonotype has just a few counts. This rearrangement joins TRBV18 to TRBJ2-2, with D perhaps TRBD1 (5 bases). Trimming took 3 bases from V and 3 from J, leaving 5 bases between them. Germline V gene lookup returns CDR1 KGHSH and CDR2 LQKENI. The CDR3 runs to 13 residues. This CDR3 reads CASSPRDTGELFF. In DNA form, the CDR3 reads TGTGCCAGCTCACCCAGGGACACCGGGGAGCTGTTTTTT.

The V gene is TRBV4-3, the J gene TRBJ2-3; tentatively, D is TRBD1 or TRBD2 (5 bases each). With 0 bases removed from V and 4 bases from J, the gap between germline ends came to 14 bases. Germline CDR1 LGHNA, CDR2 YSLEER. The CDR3 is made up of 16 amino acids. The chain's CDR3 is CASSQDEEGRADTQYF. The CDR3 coding sequence is TGCGCCAGCAGCCAAGATGAAGAGGGGCGGGCAGATACGCAGTATTTT.

This clonotype came up a few times. The V call is TRBV5-6, the J call TRBJ2-4, with TRBD1 as a possible D gene (7 bases). From germline, CDR1 is SGHDT and CDR2 YYEEEE. V lost 4 bases and J 8 bases, leaving 19 bases between the germline ends. The CDR3 is made up of 15 amino acids. The CDR3 loop reads CASSTLRGQGDIQYF. CDR3 sequence (DNA): TGTGCCAGCAGCACTCTTCGGGGGCAGGGGGACATTCAGTACTTC.

This clonotype has more than one count but fewer than ten. At one of its ends the junction is not consistent with the germline gene, which may arise from a read error. The gene calls are TRBV3-1 and TRBJ1-6; D gene uncertain. The germline V gene has CDR1 LGHDT and CDR2 YNNKEL (reference sequence). The CDR3 runs to 16 residues. The CDR3 loop reads CASSQGFASYNSPLHF. CDR3 nucleotides: TGTGCCAGTAGCCAAGGGTTCGCATCCTATAATTCACCCCTCCACTTT.

The V and J genes are TRBV20-1 and TRBJ2-5; 8 positions match TRBD2. The J call could be wrong; TRBJ2-1 is a better fit for the DNA end. In germline, CDR1 is DFQATT, CDR2 SNEGSKA (reference sequence). This CDR3 is 14 amino acids long. The CDR3 loop reads CSARGFSGVPEQFF. The CDR3 nucleotides read TGCAGTGCTAGAGGGTTTAGCGGGGTCCCCGAGCAGTTCTTC.

In its sample, this clonotype was seen a few times. This chain uses TRBV20-1 with TRBJ2-5; TRBD2 aligns across 11 bases. CDR1 and CDR2 (germline): DFQATT, SNEGSKA (reference sequence). With 6 bases clipped from V and 2 bases from J, the junction kept 11 bases outside the gene matches. There are 16 residues in the CDR3. DNA for the CDR3: TGCAGTGCCCCGGGGGAGACTAGCGGGGTACAAGAGACCCAGTACTTC. This translates into CSAPGETSGVQETQYF.

This clonotype has only one observation. The chain combines TRBV5-1 with TRBJ2-1; D not resolved. V lost 2 bases and J 5 bases, leaving 8 bases between the germline ends. This CDR3 is built from 13 residues. CDR1 SGHRS and CDR2 YFSETQ come from the germline V gene. The CDR3 bases are TGCGCCAGCAGCTTTACGGCGAACAATGAGCAGTTCTTC. The encoded protein is CASSFTANNEQFF.

The V gene is TRBV27, the J gene TRBJ2-1; TRBD2 agrees at 7 bases. The end of the DNA fits TRBJ2-7 better, so the J call may be wrong. The CDR3 contains 15 residues. Germline lookup yields CDR1 MNHEY and CDR2 SMNVEV (reference sequence). CDR3 DNA: TGTGCCAGCAGTTTACGTGGAGGGACTAATTACGAGCAGTACTTC. Translated, it gives CASSLRGGTNYEQYF.

The V call is TRBV19, the J call TRBJ2-3; unclear D gene. Germline V gives CDR1 LNHDA, CDR2 SQIVND (reference sequence). CDR3 length: 14 residues. With 5 bases removed from V and 7 bases from J, the gap between germline ends came to 16 bases. The CDR3 bases are TGTGCCAGTAGTCCCCGAGACGAACCCAATACGCAGTATTTT. Translating gives CASSPRDEPNTQYF.

This chain connects TRBV29-1 to TRBJ2-5; 7 positions agree with TRBD1. The CDR3 loop spans 14 amino acids. Germline V lookup: CDR1 SQVTM, CDR2 ANQGSEA. Trimming removed 7 bases from V and 4 bases from J; junction bases left unmatched: 12. DNA of the CDR3: TGCAGCGCCTATATTACAGGGGCAGCAGAGACCCAGTACTTC. Amino acid sequence: CSAYITGAAETQYF.

This sequence joins TRBV9 and TRBJ2-5, with TRBD2 identical over 13 bases. The tail of the sequence fits TRBJ2-1 better, so the J call may be wrong. CDR3 size: 17 residues. CDR1 is SGDLS and CDR2 is YYNGEE in the germline V gene. CDR3 protein: CASSGTSGRWALDEQFF. In nucleotides, the CDR3 is TGTGCCAGCAGCGGGACTAGCGGGAGATGGGCCCTCGATGAGCAGTTCTTC.

The chain is built from TRBV20-1 and TRBJ2-5; unclear D gene. The CDR3 is made up of 12 amino acids. Germline CDR1 and CDR2: DFQATT and SNEGSKA (reference sequence). The germline V and J ends were trimmed by 5 bases and 7 bases, with 14 bases remaining between them. In nucleotides, the CDR3 is TGCAGTGCTCCAGGACCCGGTTGGACCCAGTACTTC. This sequence encodes CSAPGPGWTQYF.

This clonotype was observed a single time. CDR3 sequence reads: CASSPLPRLQETQYF. CDR3 DNA sequence: TGTGCCAGCTCACCCCTGCCGCGCTTACAAGAGACCCAGTACTTC. The chain combines TRBV18 with TRBJ2-5; no reliable D call. The CDR3 contains 15 residues. Between the trimmed V and J ends, which lost 3 bases and 2 bases, there was a span of 13 bases. CDR1 KGHSH and CDR2 LQKENI come from the germline V gene.

This clonotype was counted a few times. The V and J genes are TRBV4-1 and TRBJ1-5, with a tentative D call TRBD1 (5 bases). V was trimmed by 1 base and J by 7 bases, leaving 17 bases between them. There are 16 residues in the CDR3. The V gene's germline CDR1 is MGHRA and CDR2 YSYEKL. The CDR3 bases are TGCGCCAGCAGCCAAGTGTCGGGGGTCCCTAACCAGCCCCAGCATTTT. It specifies CASSQVSGVPNQPQHF.

This clonotype was found a few times. The CDR3 DNA reads TGTGCCAGCAGTTTAAGTGGTTGGGATCAGCCCCAGCATTTT. It yields the protein CASSLSGWDQPQHF. V and J are TRBV27 and TRBJ1-5; D unclear. From germline, CDR1 is MNHEY and CDR2 SMNVEV (reference sequence). This CDR3 spans 14 amino acids. V was pared by 2 bases and J by 5 bases, with 10 bases between.

This clonotype was seen only a few times. V gene TRBV4-1 combines with J gene TRBJ2-2; maybe TRBD1 (5 bases). This CDR3 has 13 residues. The germline V gene encodes CDR1 MGHRA and CDR2 YSYEKL. Trimming removed 6 bases at V and 5 bases at J, with 10 bases between. The chain's CDR3 is CASRRSGTGELFF. As DNA, the CDR3 is TGCGCCAGCAGGCGCTCAGGGACCGGGGAGCTGTTTTTT.

The chain uses TRBV28 and TRBJ1-5; 7 positions match TRBD1. This CDR3 has 18 residues. V trimming: 6 bases; J trimming: 1 base; junction bases outside the gene matches: 15. CDR1 is MDHEN and CDR2 is SYDVKM in the germline V gene. In nucleotides, the CDR3 is TGTGCCAGCAGCTCTGACAGGGTCGGGAGCGGAAGCAATCAGCCCCAGCATTTT. Its protein product is CASSSDRVGSGSNQPQHF.

V gene TRBV5-6 combines with J gene TRBJ1-2; D gene ambiguous. V was shortened by 0 bases and J by 4 bases, with 10 bases between the two germline ends. CDR3 length: 14 amino acids. Germline assignment: CDR1 SGHDT and CDR2 YYEEEE. The CDR3 protein is CASSLVGRAYGYTF. The CDR3 nucleotides read TGTGCCAGCAGCTTGGTTGGCCGCGCCTATGGCTACACCTTC. Full variable domain (outside the CDR3, taken from reference TRBV5-6 and TRBJ1-2): DAGVTQSPTHLIKTRGQQVTLRCSPKSGHDTVSWYQQALGQGPQFIFQYYEEEERQRGNFPDRFSGHQFPNYSSELNVNALLLGDSALYLCASSLVGRAYGYTFGSGTRLTVV.

The gene calls are TRBV24-1 and TRBJ2-3; no clear D. The end of the DNA fits TRBJ1-5 better, so the J call may be wrong. CDR1 and CDR2 (germline): KGHDR, SFDVKD. This CDR3 is 12 amino acids long. The CDR3 loop is CATSDPPDTQHF. The CDR3 DNA sequence: TGTGCCACCAGTGATCCCCCAGATACGCAGCATTTT.

This clonotype was detected only a few times. The rearrangement uses TRBV29-1 and TRBJ2-7; no firm D call. The ends were cut back, 6 bases at V and 2 bases at J, with 14 bases in the middle. The CDR3 has 13 amino acids. Germline CDR1 is SQVTM and CDR2 is ANQGSEA. The CDR3 DNA is TGCAGCGTGGCCTTTGGGATCACCTACGAGCAGTACTTC. It yields the protein CSVAFGITYEQYF.

This clonotype was detected once. The V call is TRBV3-1, the J call TRBJ2-1; D is ambiguous. V was cut by 0 bases and J by 6 bases, with 12 bases left in between. The length of the CDR3 is 15 residues. Germline loops: CDR1 LGHDT, CDR2 YNNKEL (reference sequence). CDR3 residues: CASSQDTLVINEQFF. CDR3 nucleotide sequence: TGTGCCAGCAGCCAAGATACATTAGTCATCAATGAGCAGTTCTTC.

This clonotype was recorded a few times. V and J are TRBV27 and TRBJ2-2; D unresolved. Trimming left V 2 bases short and J 2 bases short, with 15 bases between. The CDR3 is 17 residues long. Germline CDR1 reads MNHEY; CDR2 reads SMNVEV (reference sequence). The CDR3 spells CASSLPPRQPNTGELFF. The CDR3 DNA follows: TGTGCCAGCAGTTTACCGCCCCGGCAGCCCAACACCGGGGAGCTGTTTTTT.

V gene TRBV5-1 combines with J gene TRBJ2-1, with D possibly matching TRBD2 (6 bases). The CDR3 totals 16 residues. Trimming stripped 3 bases from V and 4 bases from J, with 17 bases between. Looked up from germline, CDR1 is SGHRS and CDR2 is YFSETQ. In DNA form, the CDR3 reads TGCGCCAGCAGCTGGACCGGGGGAGACAAATACAATGAGCAGTTCTTC. Residues: CASSWTGGDKYNEQFF. The complete variable domain, with remaining parts taken from reference TRBV5-1 and TRBJ2-1, reads KAGVTQTPRYLIKTRGQQVTLSCSPISGHRSVSWYQQTPGQGLQFLFEYFSETQRNKGNFPGRFSGRQFSNSRSEMNVSTLELGDSALYLCASSWTGGDKYNEQFFGPGTRLTVL.